This entry is about one TCR beta chain. The antigen is not known. This sample stems from a study of T-cell memory formation after mild COVID-19. TCRdb processed the 5' RACE reads anew with MiXCR; each CDR3 protein has one entry. The sample lists about 400,000 distinct CDR3 sequences, more than 20% occurring once. Trimming took 3 bases from V and 0 from J, leaving 12 bases between them. Germline V gene lookup returns CDR1 LNHDA and CDR2 SQIVND (reference sequence). CDR3 length equals 16 residues. General observations from the study: Among clones contracting day 15 to 85, CD4/CD8 was balanced, whereas later expanders leaned CD4+.

The TCR was taken from an adult woman who had mild COVID-19 (a few samples of this study predate the infection). Cell type and time point are not known. The gene calls are TRBV19 and TRBJ2-1, with D unclear. The sequenced sample consisted of PBMCs or a T cell subset sorted from them (not recorded which). The CDR3 DNA reads as TGTGCCAGTAGTATTTTAAGACTGGACTCCTACAATGAGCAGTTCTTC. The encoded protein is CASSILRLDSYNEQFF.